Described below is a single T cell receptor (beta chain) sequence and its context. This CDR3 is 13 amino acids long. V lost 3 bases and J 8 bases, leaving 8 bases between the germline ends. This sample was taken from a study of blood T cell repertoires in COVID-19. Study details: Donors in the United States, Italy and Spain gave samples during acute or convalescent COVID-19. Sources were T cells, B-cell-depleted T cells, or PBMCs; the material itself was cDNA or gDNA.

Assay: immunoSEQ multiplex PCR; the TCRdb copy retains only in-frame clones and omits some. The repertoire includes 120,000 to 150,000 clones, 87% of them detected once, and less than 10% sits in the top ten. The clonotype was recovered from a woman aged 50 to 65 with active or convalescent COVID-19. Sequencing was done on a sample of peripheral blood. The chain combines TRBV12-3 or TRBV12-4 with TRBJ1-6; D is perhaps TRBD1 (5 bases). In DNA form, the CDR3 reads TGTGCCAGCAGTTTGGGGGAGGATTCACCCCTCCACTTT. Its protein is CASSLGEDSPLHF.